The clone carrying this T cell receptor (beta chain) came up a few times. Profiling relied on immunoSEQ multiplex PCR, and the TCRdb table lists in-frame clones only, not all of them. Here the sample spans more than 150,000 clones, 84% being singletons. This entry comes from a study of blood T cell repertoires in COVID-19. Study-wide background: Spain, Italy and the United States supplied samples that represented acute and convalescent COVID-19. PBMCs, B-cell-depleted T cells, or T cells were the source of the cDNA or gDNA that made up the material.

This CDR3 has 17 amino acids. V dropped 3 bases and J dropped 7 bases, with 24 bases sitting between them. Germline CDR1 is SEHNR and CDR2 is FQNEAQ (reference sequence). This chain links TRBV7-9 with TRBJ1-1, with D possibly matching TRBD1 (6 bases). The TCR comes from a man younger than 35 with active or convalescent COVID-19. The sequenced sample consisted of peripheral blood. The CDR3 spells CASSFFGLGAGGIEAFF. The CDR3 bases are TGTGCCAGCAGCTTTTTTGGGCTGGGGGCAGGCGGCATTGAAGCTTTCTTT.